This TCR beta chain emerged from a study of shared clonotypes between healthy human individuals. Study observations and caveats: Memory subsets generally showed lower estimated richness than naive subsets.

Profiled with immunoSEQ multiplex PCR; TCRdb holds only in-frame clones, not every one. This table has around 2.1 million clones, 90% to 96% appearing once. Nashville, Tennessee was home to all donors, each a Caucasian adult. As for this clone: Its target is unknown.

This TCR derives from a man aged 18 to 35 in good health. Material for sequencing was naive CD4+ T cells sorted from blood. The subset denotes: CD45RA+ positively selected.

As DNA, the CDR3 is TGTGCCACCCGGGAGACTAGCACAGATACGCAGTATTTT. Its translation: CATRETSTDTQYF. The chain joins TRBV15 to TRBJ2-3; possibly TRBD2 for D (6 bases). Trimming stripped 8 bases from V and 0 bases from J, with 9 bases between. Per the germline V gene, CDR1 is LNHNV and CDR2 is YYDKDF (reference sequence). The CDR3 sequence is 13 residues long.